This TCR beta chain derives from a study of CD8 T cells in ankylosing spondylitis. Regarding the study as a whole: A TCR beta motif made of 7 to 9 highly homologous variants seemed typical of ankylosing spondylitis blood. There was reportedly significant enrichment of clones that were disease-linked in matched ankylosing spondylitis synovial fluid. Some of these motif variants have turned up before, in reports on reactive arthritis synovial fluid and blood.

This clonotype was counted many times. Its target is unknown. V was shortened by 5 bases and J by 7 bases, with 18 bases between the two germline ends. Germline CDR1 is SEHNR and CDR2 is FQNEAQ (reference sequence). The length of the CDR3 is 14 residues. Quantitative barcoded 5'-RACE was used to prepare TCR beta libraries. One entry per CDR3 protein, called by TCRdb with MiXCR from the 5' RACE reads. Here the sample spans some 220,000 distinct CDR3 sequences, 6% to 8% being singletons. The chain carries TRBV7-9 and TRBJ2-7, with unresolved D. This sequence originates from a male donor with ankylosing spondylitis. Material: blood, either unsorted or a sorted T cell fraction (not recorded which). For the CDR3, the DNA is TGTGCCAGCAGCCTATCGAACCTGGGTGGAGAGCAGTACTTC. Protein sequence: CASSLSNLGGEQYF. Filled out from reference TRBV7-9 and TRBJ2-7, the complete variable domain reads DTGVSQNPRHKITKRGQNVTFRCDPISEHNRLYWYRQTLGQGPEFLTYFQNEAQLEKSRLLSDRFSAERPKGSFSTLEIQRTEQGDSAMYLCASSLSNLGGEQYFGPGTRLTVT.